This T cell receptor beta chain is from a study of tumor-infiltrating lymphocytes in localized non-small cell lung cancer. Here immunoSEQ multiplex PCR was the method, and the copy in TCRdb shows in-frame clones only, minus some. Altogether some 13,000 clones are present, around two thirds being singletons, with the ten largest covering around a tenth. This CDR3 contains 16 residues. V lost 5 bases and J lost 1; bases outside the gene matches: 10. From germline, CDR1 is SGHKS and CDR2 YYEKEE (reference sequence). This clone has just one count. The specimen sequenced was uninvolved lung tissue not adjacent to the tumor. This rearrangement joins TRBV5-5 to TRBJ2-3; TRBD1 matches 7 bases. This receptor was identified in a human donor with non-small cell lung cancer. The CDR3 protein is CASSFWPGQGTDTQYF. The CDR3 region has the DNA TGTGCCAGCAGTTTCTGGCCCGGACAGGGCACAGATACGCAGTATTTT.